The next 11 T cell receptor beta chains were all read from a single sample in a study of long-term antiretroviral therapy in people with HIV. Version v3.0 of the immunoSEQ assay ran at survey level. Assay used: immunoSEQ multiplex PCR; TCRdb lists only in-frame clones, some missing. The table has more than 15,000 clones, 90% to 95% seen once. Here the sequenced sample was unsorted PBMCs, taken roughly 6.2 years after starting antiretroviral therapy. These TCRs come from a woman aged 45 to 65 with HIV.

The chain links TRBV5-1 to TRBJ2-1; TRBD1 might be the D (8 bases). The CDR3 length is 15 residues. Germline CDR1 and CDR2: SGHRS and YFSETQ. Deletions cut 4 bases from V and 3 bases from J, with 14 bases between. CDR3 DNA: TGCGCCAGCAGCCCGGACAGGGAGGGCTACAATGAGCAGTTCTTC. Translated: CASSPDREGYNEQFF.

This clone occurred once. The genes are TRBV6-1 and TRBJ1-5; D unresolved. Trimming took 2 bases from V and 6 from J, leaving 14 bases between them. Germline assignment: CDR1 MNHNS and CDR2 SASEGT. The length of the CDR3 is 15 residues. The CDR3 coding sequence is TGTGCCAGCAGTGAAAGGATGGGGTTGGGTCAGCCCCAGCATTTT. Translating it yields CASSERMGLGQPQHF.

V gene TRBV5-1 combines with J gene TRBJ2-7; TRBD2 aligns across 10 bases. There are 15 residues in the CDR3. V lost 4 bases and J lost 6; bases outside the gene matches: 10. Germline V gives CDR1 SGHRS, CDR2 YFSETQ. As DNA, the CDR3 is TGCGCCAGCAGCCCCATGGGAGCGGGAGGGCCCGAGCAGTACTTC. Encoded protein: CASSPMGAGGPEQYF.

In this sample, this clone turned up once. The CDR3 DNA is TGTGCCAGCAGTGAAGATACGCAGTATTTT. Residues: CASSEDTQYF. This chain connects TRBV6-1 to TRBJ2-3; D unresolved. The CDR3 runs 10 residues. In germline, CDR1 is MNHNS, CDR2 SASEGT. V shed 1 base and J shed 7 bases, with 0 bases lying between them.

V gene TRBV7-9 combines with J gene TRBJ1-2; D is uncertain. This CDR3 is 15 amino acids long. V was pared by 3 bases and J by 3 bases, with 14 bases between. Germline CDR1 is SEHNR and CDR2 is FQNEAQ (reference sequence). The CDR3 DNA is TGTGCCAGCAGCTTTCATATGGGAGAGGACTATGGCTACACCTTC. Its translation: CASSFHMGEDYGYTF.

The chain links TRBV6-1 to TRBJ1-1, with 9 bases that match TRBD1. Losses at the gene ends were 1 base for V and 2 bases for J; bases not matched to a gene: 5. Germline V gives CDR1 MNHNS, CDR2 SASEGT. The CDR3 extends over 16 amino acids. The CDR3: CASSEGHRGQNTEAFF. The CDR3 DNA sequence: TGTGCCAGCAGTGAAGGCCACAGGGGGCAAAACACTGAAGCTTTCTTT.

This rearrangement joins TRBV18 to TRBJ2-7, with 7 bases matching TRBD2. Germline CDR1 reads KGHSH; CDR2 reads LQKENI. This CDR3 has 15 residues. V gave up 6 bases and J gave up 1 base; unmatched junction bases: 9. CDR3: CASSSPLGLSYEQYF. CDR3 DNA: TGTGCCAGCTCGTCTCCCTTGGGACTATCCTACGAGCAGTACTTC.

This sequence joins TRBV6-6 and TRBJ2-7, with D possibly called TRBD1 or TRBD2 (5 bases each). Germline values: CDR1 MNHNY, CDR2 SVGAGI (reference sequence). V gave up 4 bases and J gave up 2 bases, with 15 bases separating them. There are 15 residues in the CDR3. CDR3 loop: CASSFSRERAYEQYF. The CDR3 DNA follows: TGTGCCAGCAGTTTTTCCAGGGAGAGGGCCTACGAGCAGTACTTC.

The CDR3 here is CASSPGGAARPAGTQYF. CDR3 in DNA: TGTGCCAGCAGCCCCGGGGGGGCGGCCCGTCCCGCTGGTACGCAGTATTTT. V and J are TRBV7-9 and TRBJ2-3; 8 bases line up with TRBD2. CDR1 is SEHNR, CDR2 FQNEAQ, per germline (reference sequence). J lost 8 bases, V lost 5 bases, and 18 bases had no gene match. The CDR3 has 17 residues.

The chain carries TRBV7-2 and TRBJ2-1, with D perhaps matching TRBD2 (6 bases). Trimming cost V 3 bases and J 9 bases, with 9 bases left between them. The germline V gene has CDR1 SGHTA and CDR2 FQGNSA. The CDR3 length is 12 residues. The CDR3 here is CASSFTGAEQFF. The CDR3 DNA follows: TGTGCCAGCAGCTTCACGGGAGCTGAGCAGTTCTTC.

This clone was recorded once. The V call is TRBV5-1, the J call TRBJ2-3; maybe TRBD2 (6 bases). This CDR3 has 15 amino acids. Germline loops: CDR1 SGHRS, CDR2 YFSETQ. Trimming pared 1 base from V and 2 bases from J, leaving 11 bases between. As DNA, the CDR3 is TGCGCCAGCAGCTTGACGGGACTCTACACAGATACGCAGTATTTT. It translates to CASSLTGLYTDTQYF.